Listed below are T cell receptor beta chains from one sample, sequenced in a study of T cell responses to AZD1222 COVID-19 vaccine. Using immunoSEQ multiplex PCR, the repertoire was profiled, and TCRdb retains in-frame clones only, with some absent. The table has 200,000 or so clones, about 89% seen once. The sample was peripheral blood, taken on day 0 of MenACWY control vaccination. The receptors come from an adult in good health. Both conserved end residues are part of each CDR3. Fields, in order: CDR3 protein, CDR3 DNA, D gene, J gene, V gene. D genes are given only for firm matches.

CASSQDPDRATEAFF | TGTGCCAGCAGCCAAGATCCAGACAGGGCCACTGAAGCTTTCTTT | TRBD1 | TRBJ1-1 | TRBV4-2
CASSENIAAGGNEQYF | TGTGCCAGCAGTGAAAATATAGCAGCGGGAGGAAACGAGCAGTACTTC | TRBD2 | TRBJ2-7 | TRBV2
CASHRGGGSTDTQYF | TGTGCCAGCCATCGAGGGGGGGGGAGCACAGATACGCAGTATTTT | . | TRBJ2-3 | TRBV28
CASSSMGQDTEAFF | TGTGCCAGCAGTTCTATGGGCCAGGACACTGAAGCTTTCTTT | . | TRBJ1-1 | TRBV6-5
CASSHPPSGGVSDEQFF | TGTGCCAGCAGCCACCCACCCTCCGGGGGAGTTAGCGATGAGCAGTTCTTC | . | TRBJ2-1 | TRBV7-8
CSVGYRDRRDGYTF | TGCAGCGTAGGGTACCGGGACAGGAGGGATGGCTACACCTTC | TRBD1 | TRBJ1-2 | TRBV29-1
CASSSGWTGKTGELFF | TGTGCCAGCAGTTCCGGATGGACAGGGAAGACCGGGGAGCTGTTTTTT | TRBD1 | TRBJ2-2 | TRBV2
CASGVGLMNTEAFF | TGTGCCAGCGGCGTGGGACTAATGAACACTGAAGCTTTCTTT | . | TRBJ1-1 | TRBV6-5
CASSERTANSPLHF | TGTGCCAGCAGCGAAAGGACAGCAAATTCACCCCTCCACTTT | . | TRBJ1-6 | TRBV6-4
CASSPGTGEETQYF | TGCGCCAGCAGCCCCGGGACAGGGGAAGAGACCCAGTACTTC | TRBD1 | TRBJ2-5 | TRBV5-1
CASSSSSGGASYNEQFF | TGCGCCAGCAGCTCATCTAGCGGGGGGGCCTCCTACAATGAGCAGTTCTTC | TRBD2 | TRBJ2-1 | TRBV5-1
CASSQGGIRNTIYF | TGTGCCAGCAGCCAAGGAGGGATAAGAAACACCATATATTTT | . | TRBJ1-3 | TRBV3-1/TRBV3-2